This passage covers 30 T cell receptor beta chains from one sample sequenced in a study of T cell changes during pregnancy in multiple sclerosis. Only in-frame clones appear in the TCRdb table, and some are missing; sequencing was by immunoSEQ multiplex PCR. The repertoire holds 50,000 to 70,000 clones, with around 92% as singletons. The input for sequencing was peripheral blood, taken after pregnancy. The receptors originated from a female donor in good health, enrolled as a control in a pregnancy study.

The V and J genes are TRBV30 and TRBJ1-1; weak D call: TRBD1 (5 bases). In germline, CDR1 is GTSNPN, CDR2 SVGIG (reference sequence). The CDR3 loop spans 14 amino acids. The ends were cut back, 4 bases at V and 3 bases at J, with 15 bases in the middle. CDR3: CAWIPGRADTEAFF. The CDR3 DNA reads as TGTGCCTGGATCCCGGGCAGGGCGGACACTGAAGCTTTCTTT.

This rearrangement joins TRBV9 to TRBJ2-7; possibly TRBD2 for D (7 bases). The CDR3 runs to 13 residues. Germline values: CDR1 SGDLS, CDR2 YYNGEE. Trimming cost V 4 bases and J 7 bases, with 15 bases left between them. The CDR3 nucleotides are TGTGCCAGCAGCTTCCGGGGGGCGGGTGAGCAGTACTTC. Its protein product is CASSFRGAGEQYF. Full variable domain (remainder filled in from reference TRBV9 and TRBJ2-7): DSGVTQTPKHLITATGQRVTLRCSPRSGDLSVYWYQQSLDQGLQFLIQYYNGEERAKGNILERFSAQQFPDLHSELNLSSLELGDSALYFCASSFRGAGEQYFGPGTRLTVT.

The CDR3 DNA sequence: TGTGCCAGCAGCTCCGGTTCGAGTGGCTACACCTTC. It is translated as CASSSGSSGYTF. The chain joins TRBV7-2 to TRBJ1-2; D gene ambiguous. Between the trimmed V and J ends, which lost 4 bases and 7 bases, there was a span of 10 bases. CDR3 size: 12 residues. The V gene's germline CDR1 is SGHTA and CDR2 FQGNSA.

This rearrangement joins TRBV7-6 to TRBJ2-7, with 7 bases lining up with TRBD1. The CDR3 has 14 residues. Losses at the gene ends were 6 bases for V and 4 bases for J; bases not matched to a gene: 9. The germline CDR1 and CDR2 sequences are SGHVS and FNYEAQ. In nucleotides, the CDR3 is TGTGCCAGCAGGCCGACAGGGCCAGGGTACGAGCAGTACTTC. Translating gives CASRPTGPGYEQYF.

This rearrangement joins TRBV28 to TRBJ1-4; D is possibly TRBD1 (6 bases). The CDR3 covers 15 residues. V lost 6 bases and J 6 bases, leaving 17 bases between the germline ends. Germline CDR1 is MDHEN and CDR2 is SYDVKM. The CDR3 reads CASSPPWGQDEKLFF. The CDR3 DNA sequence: TGTGCCAGCAGCCCTCCGTGGGGGCAAGATGAAAAACTGTTTTTT.

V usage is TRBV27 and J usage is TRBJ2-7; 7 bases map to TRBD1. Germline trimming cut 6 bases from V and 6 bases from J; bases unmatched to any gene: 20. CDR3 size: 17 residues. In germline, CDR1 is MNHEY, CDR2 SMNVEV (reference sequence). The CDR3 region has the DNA TGTGCCAGCAGCTCGACCCGTCCCGTGGACAGGTTGGGCGAGCAGTACTTC. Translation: CASSSTRPVDRLGEQYF.

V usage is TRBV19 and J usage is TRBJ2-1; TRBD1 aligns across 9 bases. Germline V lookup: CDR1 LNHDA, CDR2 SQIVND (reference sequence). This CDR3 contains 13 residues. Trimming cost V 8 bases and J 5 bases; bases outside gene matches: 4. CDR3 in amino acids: CASSGTGNNEQFF. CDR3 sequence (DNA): TGTGCCAGTTCCGGGACAGGGAACAATGAGCAGTTCTTC.

CDR3 sequence reads: CASSATGGWGTEAFF. As DNA, the CDR3 is TGTGCCAGCAGCGCCACAGGGGGCTGGGGGACTGAAGCTTTCTTT. The gene calls are TRBV7-9 and TRBJ1-1; 9 nucleotides agree with TRBD1. V dropped 5 bases and J dropped 5; count of bases not matched to a gene: 9. Germline CDR1 SEHNR, CDR2 FQNEAQ (reference sequence). The CDR3 has 15 residues.

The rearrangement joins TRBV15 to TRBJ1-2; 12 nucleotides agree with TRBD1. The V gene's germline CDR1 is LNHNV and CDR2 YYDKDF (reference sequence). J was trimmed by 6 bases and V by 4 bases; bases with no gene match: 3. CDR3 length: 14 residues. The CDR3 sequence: CATSKGQGAHGYTF. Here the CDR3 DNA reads TGTGCCACCAGCAAGGGACAGGGGGCGCATGGCTACACCTTC.

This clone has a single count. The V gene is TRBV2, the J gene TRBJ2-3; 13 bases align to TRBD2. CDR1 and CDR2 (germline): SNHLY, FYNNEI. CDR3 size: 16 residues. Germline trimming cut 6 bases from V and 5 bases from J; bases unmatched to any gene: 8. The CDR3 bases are TGTGCCAGCAGGGCCACTAGCGGGGGGGCAGTAGATACGCAGTATTTT. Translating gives CASRATSGGAVDTQYF.

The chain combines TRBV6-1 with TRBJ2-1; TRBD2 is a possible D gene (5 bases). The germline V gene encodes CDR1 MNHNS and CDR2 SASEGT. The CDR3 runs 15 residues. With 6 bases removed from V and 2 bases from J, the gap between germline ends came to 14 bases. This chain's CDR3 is CASREDPLAYNEQFF. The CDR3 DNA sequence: TGTGCCAGCAGGGAGGACCCCCTGGCCTACAATGAGCAGTTCTTC.

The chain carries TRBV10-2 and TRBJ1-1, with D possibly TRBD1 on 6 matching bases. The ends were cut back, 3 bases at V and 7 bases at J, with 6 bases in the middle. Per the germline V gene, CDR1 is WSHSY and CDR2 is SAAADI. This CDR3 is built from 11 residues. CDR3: CASSEGGEAFF. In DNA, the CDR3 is TGCGCCAGCAGTGAAGGGGGTGAAGCTTTCTTT.

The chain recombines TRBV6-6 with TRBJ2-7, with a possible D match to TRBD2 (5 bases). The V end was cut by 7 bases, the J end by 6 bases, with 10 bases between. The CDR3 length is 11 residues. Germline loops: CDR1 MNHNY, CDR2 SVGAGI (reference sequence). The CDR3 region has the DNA TGTGCCAGCACCTACGCGGGCGAGCAGTACTTC. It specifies CASTYAGEQYF.

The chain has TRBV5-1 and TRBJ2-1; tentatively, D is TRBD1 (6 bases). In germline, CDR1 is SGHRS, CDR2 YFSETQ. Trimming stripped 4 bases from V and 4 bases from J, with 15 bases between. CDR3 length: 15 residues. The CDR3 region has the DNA TGCGCCAGCAGCACACAGGGTCTAAGTTACAATGAGCAGTTCTTC. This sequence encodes CASSTQGLSYNEQFF.

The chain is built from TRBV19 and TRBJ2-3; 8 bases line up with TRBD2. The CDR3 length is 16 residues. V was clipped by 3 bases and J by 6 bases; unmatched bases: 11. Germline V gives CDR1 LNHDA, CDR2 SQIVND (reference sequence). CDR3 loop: CASSITPGQRGDTQYF. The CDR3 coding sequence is TGTGCCAGTAGTATCACTCCGGGGCAGCGGGGGGATACGCAGTATTTT.

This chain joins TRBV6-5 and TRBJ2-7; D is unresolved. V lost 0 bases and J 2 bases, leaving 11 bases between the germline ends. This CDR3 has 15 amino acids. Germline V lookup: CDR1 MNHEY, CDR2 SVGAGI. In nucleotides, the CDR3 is TGTGCCAGCAGTTACTCGAACCAAAAGCCCTACGAGCAGTACTTC. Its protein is CASSYSNQKPYEQYF.

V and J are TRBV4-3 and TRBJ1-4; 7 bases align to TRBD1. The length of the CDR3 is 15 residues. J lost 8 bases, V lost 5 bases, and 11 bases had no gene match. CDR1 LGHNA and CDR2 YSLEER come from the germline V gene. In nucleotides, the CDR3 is TGCGCCAGCAGCTCCGGGGACAGCGATGAAGAAAAACTGTTTTTT. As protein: CASSSGDSDEEKLFF.

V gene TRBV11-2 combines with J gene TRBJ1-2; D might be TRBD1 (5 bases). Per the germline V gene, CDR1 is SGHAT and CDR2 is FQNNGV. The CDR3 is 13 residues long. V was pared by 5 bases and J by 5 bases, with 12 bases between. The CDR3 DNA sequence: TGTGCCAGCAGCCCTCTTCGGGGGTATGGCTACACCTTC. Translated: CASSPLRGYGYTF. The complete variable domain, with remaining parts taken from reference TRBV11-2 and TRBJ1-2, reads EAGVAQSPRYKIIEKRQSVAFWCNPISGHATLYWYQQILGQGPKLLIQFQNNGVVDDSQLPKDRFSAERLKGVDSTLKIQPAKLEDSAVYLCASSPLRGYGYTFGSGTRLTVV.

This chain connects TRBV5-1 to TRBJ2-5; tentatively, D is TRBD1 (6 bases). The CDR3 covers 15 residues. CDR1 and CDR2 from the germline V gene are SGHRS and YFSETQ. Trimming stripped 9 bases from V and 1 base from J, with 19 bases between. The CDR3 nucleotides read TGCGCCACCGCTTCTGGACAGACAGCCCAAGAGACCCAGTACTTC. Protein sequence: CATASGQTAQETQYF.

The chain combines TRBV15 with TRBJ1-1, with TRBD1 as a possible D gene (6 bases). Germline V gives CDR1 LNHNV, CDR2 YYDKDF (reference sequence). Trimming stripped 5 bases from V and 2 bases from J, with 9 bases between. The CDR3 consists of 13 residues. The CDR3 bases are TGTGCCACCAGCCTACAGGGAAACACTGAAGCTTTCTTT. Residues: CATSLQGNTEAFF.

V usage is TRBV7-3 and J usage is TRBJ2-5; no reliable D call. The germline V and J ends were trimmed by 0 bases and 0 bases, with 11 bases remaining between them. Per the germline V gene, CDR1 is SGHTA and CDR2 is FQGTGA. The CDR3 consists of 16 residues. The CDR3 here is CASSLTARVYQETQYF. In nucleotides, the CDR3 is TGTGCCAGCAGCTTAACTGCCCGGGTGTACCAAGAGACCCAGTACTTC.

The CDR3 DNA sequence: TGTGCCAGTAGTCCCCAGGGGGTCGAACAGCCCCAGCATTTT. Protein sequence: CASSPQGVEQPQHF. The chain carries TRBV19 and TRBJ1-5; 7 bases agree with TRBD1. From germline, CDR1 is LNHDA and CDR2 SQIVND (reference sequence). The CDR3 covers 14 residues. V shed 5 bases, J shed 7 bases, and the junction held 8 bases outside the gene matches.

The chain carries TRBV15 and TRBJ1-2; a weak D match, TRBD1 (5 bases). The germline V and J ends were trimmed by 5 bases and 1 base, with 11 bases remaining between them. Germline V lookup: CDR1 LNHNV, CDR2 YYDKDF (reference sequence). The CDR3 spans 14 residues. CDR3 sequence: CATSPRDSNYGYTF. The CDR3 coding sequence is TGTGCCACCAGCCCGCGAGACAGTAACTATGGCTACACCTTC. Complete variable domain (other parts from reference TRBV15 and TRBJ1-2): DAMVIQNPRYQVTQFGKPVTLSCSQTLNHNVMYWYQQKSSQAPKLLFHYYDKDFNNEADTPDNFQSRRPNTSFCFLDIRSPGLGDTAMYLCATSPRDSNYGYTFGSGTRLTVV.

The CDR3 sequence: CASGFGGDGYTF. In nucleotides, the CDR3 is TGTGCTAGTGGTTTTGGAGGGGATGGCTACACCTTC. The chain recombines TRBV12-5 with TRBJ1-2; weak D call: TRBD1 (5 bases). This CDR3 contains 12 residues. Germline assignment: CDR1 LGHNT and CDR2 FRNRAP. The V end was cut by 3 bases, the J end by 6 bases, with 8 bases between.

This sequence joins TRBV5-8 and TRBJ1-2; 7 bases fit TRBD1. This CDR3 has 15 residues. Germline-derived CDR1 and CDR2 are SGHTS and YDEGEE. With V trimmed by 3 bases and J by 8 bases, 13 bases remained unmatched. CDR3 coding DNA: TGTGCCAGCAGCTCAAGGACAGGAAATCACAGGGGCTACACCTTC. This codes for CASSSRTGNHRGYTF.

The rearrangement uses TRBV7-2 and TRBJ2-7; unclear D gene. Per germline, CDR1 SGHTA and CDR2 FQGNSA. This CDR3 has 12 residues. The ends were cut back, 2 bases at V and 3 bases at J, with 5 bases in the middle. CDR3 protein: CASSLQDYEQYF. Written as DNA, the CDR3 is TGTGCCAGCAGCTTACAGGACTACGAGCAGTACTTC.

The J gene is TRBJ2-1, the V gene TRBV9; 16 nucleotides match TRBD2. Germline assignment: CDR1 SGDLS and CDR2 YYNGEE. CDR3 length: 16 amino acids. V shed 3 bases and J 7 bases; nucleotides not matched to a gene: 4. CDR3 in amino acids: CASSAGLAGGINEQFF. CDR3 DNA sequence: TGTGCCAGCAGCGCGGGACTAGCGGGGGGGATTAATGAGCAGTTCTTC.

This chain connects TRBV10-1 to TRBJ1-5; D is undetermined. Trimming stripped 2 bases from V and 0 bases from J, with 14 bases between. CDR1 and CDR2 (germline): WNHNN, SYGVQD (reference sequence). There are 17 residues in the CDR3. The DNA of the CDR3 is TGCGCCAGCAGTGAGCGAGACACCGCCTATAGCAATCAGCCCCAGCATTTT. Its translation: CASSERDTAYSNQPQHF.

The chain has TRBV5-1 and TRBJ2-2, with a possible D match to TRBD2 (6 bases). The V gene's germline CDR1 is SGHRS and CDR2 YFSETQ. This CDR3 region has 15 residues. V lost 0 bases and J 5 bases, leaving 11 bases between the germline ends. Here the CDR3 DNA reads TGCGCCAGCAGCTTGGAGGGAGGTAGAACCGGGGAGCTGTTTTTT. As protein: CASSLEGGRTGELFF.

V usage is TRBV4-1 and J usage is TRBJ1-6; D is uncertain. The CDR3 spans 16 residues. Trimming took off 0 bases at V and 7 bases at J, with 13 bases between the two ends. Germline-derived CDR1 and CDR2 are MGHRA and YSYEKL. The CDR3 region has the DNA TGCGCCAGCAGCCAAGACGTCACGGTTCGCAATTCACCCCTCCACTTT. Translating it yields CASSQDVTVRNSPLHF.